This TCR beta chain was found in a study of control samples from healthy donors and cancer patients. The method was immunoSEQ multiplex PCR; TCRdb's version includes in-frame clones alone and lacks a portion of them. The table lists approximately 150,000 clones, approximately 88% of them singletons. The J segment lost 2 bases and the V segment lost 2 bases, leaving 4 bases of the junction unmatched. The germline V gene has CDR1 MGHRA and CDR2 YSYEKL. This CDR3 region has 15 residues. The J gene is TRBJ2-7, the V gene TRBV4-1; 9 bases agree with TRBD1. The sample comprised blood. This TCR derives from a man aged 30-40 years in good health. The CDR3 nucleotides read TGCGCCAGCAGCCAACCAGGGACAGGGACCTACGAGCAGTACTTC. Translation gives CASSQPGTGTYEQYF.